What follows are 5 T cell receptor beta chains derived from one specimen sequenced in a study of cytomegalovirus exposure and HLA in healthy donors (dated by TCRdb to 2015 to 2018). The library relied on the immunoSEQ multiplex PCR assay. The multiplex PCR relied on a mix of 60 forward primers for TCR Vbeta segments and 13 reverse primers for TCR Jbeta segments. TCRdb took this table from immuneACCESS and kept in-frame rearrangements with V and J called. Such tables lack part of the clones; where checked against another copy, unresolved V genes explain under half of the gap, and the rest is unexplained. The sample table lists some 120,000 clones, 70% to 75% of them with a count of one. The biggest ten clones account for roughly 2.1% of the sample. Sequenced: PBMCs. All receptors derive from a woman between 40 and 50 years old in good health and CMV-seropositive.

The V call is TRBV10-3, the J call TRBJ2-1; D is possibly TRBD2 (5 bases). The CDR3 loop spans 14 amino acids. Trimming removed 3 bases at V and 4 bases at J, with 10 bases between. The germline gives CDR1 ENHRY, CDR2 SYGVKD. DNA of the CDR3: TGTGCCATCAGTGAATCGCCGGGATACAATGAGCAGTTCTTC. This sequence encodes CAISESPGYNEQFF.

The chain uses TRBV13 and TRBJ2-7; a weak D match, TRBD1 (5 bases). The CDR3 length is 15 residues. With 0 bases removed from V and 5 bases from J, the gap between germline ends came to 14 bases. Per the germline V gene, CDR1 is PRHDT and CDR2 is FYEKMQ (reference sequence). CDR3 DNA: TGTGCCAGCAGCTTAGGGTCGGGCAGGGCGGACGAGCAGTACTTC. Its protein is CASSLGSGRADEQYF.

The chain employs TRBV18 and TRBJ1-1, with TRBD1 matching over 7 bases. J lost 1 base, V lost 2 bases, and 7 bases had no gene match. This CDR3 contains 16 residues. Germline CDR1 and CDR2: KGHSH and LQKENI. CDR3 sequence: CASSPVSGQSNTEAFF. CDR3 sequence (DNA): TGTGCCAGCTCACCAGTATCGGGACAGTCGAACACTGAAGCTTTCTTT.

This chain connects TRBV19 to TRBJ2-7; possible D gene TRBD1, 6 bases. CDR1 is LNHDA, CDR2 SQIVND, per germline (reference sequence). Deletions cut 3 bases from V and 3 bases from J, with 15 bases between. There are 15 residues in the CDR3. In DNA form, the CDR3 reads TGTGCCAGTAGTATGGGTACAGGGCACCGCTACGAGCAGTACTTC. Amino acids: CASSMGTGHRYEQYF.

The chain is built from TRBV28 and TRBJ1-3; TRBD1 might be the D (5 bases). Germline V CDR1 and CDR2: MDHEN, SYDVKM. Trimming shortened V by 7 bases and J by 0 bases, and 19 bases separated the two germline ends. CDR3 length: 17 residues. The CDR3 loop reads CASTTMGGDISGNTIYF. Here the CDR3 DNA reads TGTGCCAGCACCACTATGGGGGGGGATATCTCTGGAAACACCATATATTTT.